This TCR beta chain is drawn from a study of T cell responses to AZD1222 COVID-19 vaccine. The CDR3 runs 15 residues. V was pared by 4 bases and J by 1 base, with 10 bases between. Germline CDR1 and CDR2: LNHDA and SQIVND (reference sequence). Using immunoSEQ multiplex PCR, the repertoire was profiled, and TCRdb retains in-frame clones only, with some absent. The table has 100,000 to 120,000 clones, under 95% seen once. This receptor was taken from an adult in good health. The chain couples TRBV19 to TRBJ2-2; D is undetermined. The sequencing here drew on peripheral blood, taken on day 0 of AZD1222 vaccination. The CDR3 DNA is TGTGCCAGTAGTACCCAAGCAGGGAACACCGGGGAGCTGTTTTTT. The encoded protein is CASSTQAGNTGELFF.